The sequence of this T cell receptor beta chain was determined in a study of T cell responses to AZD1222 COVID-19 vaccine. Study at large: Second-dose intervals of approximately 4 or approximately 12 weeks were pooled.

Findings and limits, study-wide: Baseline testing showed seropositivity in only five to seven AZD1222 recipients. Sampling captured repertoires only after the peak T cell response.

In the case of this clone: Its antigen is unknown.

CDR3 length: 13 residues. V was clipped by 2 bases and J by 1 base, with 5 bases between them. Germline CDR1 and CDR2: SGHTA and FQGTGA. Profiling relied on immunoSEQ multiplex PCR, and the TCRdb table lists in-frame clones only, not all of them. The table lists fewer than 200,000 clones, 80% to 90% of them singletons, with roughly 6.5% in the top ten. The rearrangement links TRBV7-3 to TRBJ1-1; D remains unclear. The receptor was isolated from an adult in good health. This material consisted of peripheral blood, taken on day 0 of AZD1222 vaccination. The CDR3 spells CASSLLGNTEAFF. The CDR3 DNA sequence: TGTGCCAGCAGCTTATTGGGGAACACTGAAGCTTTCTTT.